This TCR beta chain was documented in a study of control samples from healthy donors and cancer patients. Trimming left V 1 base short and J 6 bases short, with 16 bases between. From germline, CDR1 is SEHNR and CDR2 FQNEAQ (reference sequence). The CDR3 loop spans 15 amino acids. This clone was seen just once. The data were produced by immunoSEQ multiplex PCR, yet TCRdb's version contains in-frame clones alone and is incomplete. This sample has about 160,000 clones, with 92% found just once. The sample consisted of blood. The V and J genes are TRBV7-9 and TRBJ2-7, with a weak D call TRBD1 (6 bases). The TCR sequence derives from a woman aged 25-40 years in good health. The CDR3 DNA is TGTGCCAGCAGCTTAGGCAGGGGCCCCTCCGGCGAGCAGTACTTC. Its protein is CASSLGRGPSGEQYF. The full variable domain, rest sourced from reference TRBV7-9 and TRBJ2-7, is DTGVSQNPRHKITKRGQNVTFRCDPISEHNRLYWYRQTLGQGPEFLTYFQNEAQLEKSRLLSDRFSAERPKGSFSTLEIQRTEQGDSAMYLCASSLGRGPSGEQYFGPGTRLTVT.